What follows is one TCR beta chain and its context. Its antigen remains unknown. CDR1 and CDR2 from the germline V gene are SQVTM and ANQGSEA. J lost 5 bases, V lost 7 bases, and 6 bases had no gene match. This CDR3 has 12 residues. The record originates from a study of T cells after yellow fever vaccination. TCRdb recomputed calls from the 5' RACE reads with MiXCR, one row per CDR3 protein. Among approximately 90,000 distinct CDR3 sequences listed, roughly 6% were seen once. Study-level findings and limits: Some clonotypes were seen in both the CD4 and the CD8 compartments. These made up a small share and likely arose from convergent recombination.

The specimen was CD8+ T cells sorted from PBMCs, collected 10 days after the yellow fever booster vaccination. The genes are TRBV29-1 and TRBJ2-5, with TRBD1 matching over 8 bases. This TCR was sampled from a man younger than 35 who received the YFV17D yellow fever vaccine. Here the CDR3 DNA reads TGCAGCGCCCGGACAGGGAGCGAGACCCAGTACTTC. As protein: CSARTGSETQYF. Using reference TRBV29-1 and TRBJ2-5 for the parts outside the CDR3, the full variable domain is SAVISQKPSRDICQRGTSLTIQCQVDSQVTMMFWYRQQPGQSLTLIATANQGSEATYESGFVIDKFPISRPNLTFSTLTVSNMSPEDSSIYLCSARTGSETQYFGPGTRLLVL.